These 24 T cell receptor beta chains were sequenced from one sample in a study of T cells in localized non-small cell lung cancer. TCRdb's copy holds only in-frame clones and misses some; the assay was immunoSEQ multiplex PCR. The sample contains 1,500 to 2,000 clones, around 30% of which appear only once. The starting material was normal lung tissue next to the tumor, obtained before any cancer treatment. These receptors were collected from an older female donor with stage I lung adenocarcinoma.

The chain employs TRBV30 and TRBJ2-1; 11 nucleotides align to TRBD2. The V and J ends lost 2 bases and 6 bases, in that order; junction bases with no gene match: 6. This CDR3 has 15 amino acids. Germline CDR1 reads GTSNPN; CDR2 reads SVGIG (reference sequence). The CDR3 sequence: CAWSHRGTSGNEQFF. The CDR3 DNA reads TGTGCCTGGAGTCATCGCGGGACTAGCGGCAATGAGCAGTTCTTC.

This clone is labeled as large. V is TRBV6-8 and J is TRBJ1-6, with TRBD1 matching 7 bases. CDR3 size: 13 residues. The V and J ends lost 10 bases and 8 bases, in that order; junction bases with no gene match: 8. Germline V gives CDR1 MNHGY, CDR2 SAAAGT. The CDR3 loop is CATSRDSDSPLHF. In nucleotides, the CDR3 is TGTGCCACCTCGCGGGACAGCGATTCACCCCTCCACTTT.

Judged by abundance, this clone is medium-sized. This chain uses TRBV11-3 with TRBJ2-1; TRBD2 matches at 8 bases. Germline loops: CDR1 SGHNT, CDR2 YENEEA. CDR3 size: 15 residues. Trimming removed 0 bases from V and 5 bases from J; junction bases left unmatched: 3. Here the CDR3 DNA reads TGTGCCAGCAGCTTAGAAGCGGGAGATAACAATGAGCAGTTCTTC. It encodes CASSLEAGDNNEQFF. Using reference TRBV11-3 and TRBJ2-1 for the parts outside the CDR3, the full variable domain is EAGVVQSPRYKIIEKKQPVAFWCNPISGHNTLYWYLQNLGQGPELLIRYENEEAVDDSQLPKDRFSAERLKGVDSTLKIQPAELGDSAVYLCASSLEAGDNNEQFFGPGTRLTVL.

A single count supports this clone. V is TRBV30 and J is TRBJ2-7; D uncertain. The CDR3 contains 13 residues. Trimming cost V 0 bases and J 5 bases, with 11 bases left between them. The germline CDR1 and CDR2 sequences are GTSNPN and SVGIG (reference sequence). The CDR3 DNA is TGTGCCTGGAGTGTAGAGGCTTGGGACGAGCAGTACTTC. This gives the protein CAWSVEAWDEQYF. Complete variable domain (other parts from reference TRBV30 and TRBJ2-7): SQTIHQWPATLVQPVGSPLSLECTVEGTSNPNLYWYRQAAGRGLQLLFYSVGIGQISSEVPQNLSASRPQDRQFILSSKKLLLSDSGFYLCAWSVEAWDEQYFGPGTRLTVT.

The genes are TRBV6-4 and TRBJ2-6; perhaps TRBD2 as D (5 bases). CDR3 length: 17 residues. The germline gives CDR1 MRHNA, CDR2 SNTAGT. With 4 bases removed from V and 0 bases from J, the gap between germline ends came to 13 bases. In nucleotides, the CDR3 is TGTGCCAGCAGTGCGGGGAAAACTCTCTCTGGGGCCAACGTCCTGACTTTC. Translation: CASSAGKTLSGANVLTF.

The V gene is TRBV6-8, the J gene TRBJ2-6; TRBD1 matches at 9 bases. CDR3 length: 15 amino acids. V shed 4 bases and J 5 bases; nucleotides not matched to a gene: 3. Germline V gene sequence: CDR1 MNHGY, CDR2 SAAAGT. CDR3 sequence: CASSWDRVRANVLTF. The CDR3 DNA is TGTGCCAGCAGTTGGGACAGGGTGAGGGCCAACGTCCTGACTTTC.

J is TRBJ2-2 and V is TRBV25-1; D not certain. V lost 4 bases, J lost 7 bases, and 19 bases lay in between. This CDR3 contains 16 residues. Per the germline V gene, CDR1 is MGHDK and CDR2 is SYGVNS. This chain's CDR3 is CASSGPFGSLLGELFF. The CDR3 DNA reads TGTGCCAGCAGTGGCCCCTTTGGCAGCCTCCTCGGGGAGCTGTTTTTT.

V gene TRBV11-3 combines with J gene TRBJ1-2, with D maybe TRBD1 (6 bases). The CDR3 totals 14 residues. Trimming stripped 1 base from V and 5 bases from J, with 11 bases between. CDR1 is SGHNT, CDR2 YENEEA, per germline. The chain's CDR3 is CASSLGPGAYGYTF. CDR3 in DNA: TGTGCCAGCAGCTTAGGTCCAGGGGCGTATGGCTACACCTTC.

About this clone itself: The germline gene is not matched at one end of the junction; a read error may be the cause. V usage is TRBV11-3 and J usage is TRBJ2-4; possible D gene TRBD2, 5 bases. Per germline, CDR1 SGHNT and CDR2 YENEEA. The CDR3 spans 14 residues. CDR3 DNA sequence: TGTGCCAGCAGCGTTCTAAGCGGCGGCCCGATTCAGTATTTC. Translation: CASSVLSGGPIQYF.

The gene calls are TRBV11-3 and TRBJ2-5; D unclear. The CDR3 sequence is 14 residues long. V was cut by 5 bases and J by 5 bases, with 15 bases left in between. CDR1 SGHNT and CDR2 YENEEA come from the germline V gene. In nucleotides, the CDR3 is TGTGCCAGCAGCGGGGTTGAAGGACGGGAGACCCAGTACTTC. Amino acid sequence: CASSGVEGRETQYF.

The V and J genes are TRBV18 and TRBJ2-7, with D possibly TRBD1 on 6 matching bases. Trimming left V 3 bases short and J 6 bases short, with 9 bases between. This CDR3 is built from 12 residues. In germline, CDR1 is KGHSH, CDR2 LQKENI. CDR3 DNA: TGTGCCAGCTCACCCGACAGGCGCGAGCAGTACTTC. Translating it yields CASSPDRREQYF.

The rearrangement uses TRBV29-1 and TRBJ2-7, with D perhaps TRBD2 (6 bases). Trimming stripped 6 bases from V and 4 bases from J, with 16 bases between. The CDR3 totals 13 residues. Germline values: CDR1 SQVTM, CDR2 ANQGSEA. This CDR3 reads CSVGGGEGYEQYF. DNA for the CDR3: TGCAGCGTCGGGGGAGGTGAGGGGTACGAGCAGTACTTC.

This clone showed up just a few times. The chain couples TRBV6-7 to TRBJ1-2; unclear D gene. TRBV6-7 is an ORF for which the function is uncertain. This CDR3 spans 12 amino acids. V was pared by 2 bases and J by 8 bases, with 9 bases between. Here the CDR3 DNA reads TGTGCCAGCAGTTACCAAGGCCGCGGCTACACCTTC. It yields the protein CASSYQGRGYTF.

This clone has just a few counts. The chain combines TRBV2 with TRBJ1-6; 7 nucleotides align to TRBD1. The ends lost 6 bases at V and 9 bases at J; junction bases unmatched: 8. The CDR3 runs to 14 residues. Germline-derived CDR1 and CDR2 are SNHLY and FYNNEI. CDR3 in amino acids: CASSPTGQPSPLHF. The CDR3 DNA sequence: TGTGCCAGCAGCCCGACGGGACAGCCTTCACCCCTCCACTTT.

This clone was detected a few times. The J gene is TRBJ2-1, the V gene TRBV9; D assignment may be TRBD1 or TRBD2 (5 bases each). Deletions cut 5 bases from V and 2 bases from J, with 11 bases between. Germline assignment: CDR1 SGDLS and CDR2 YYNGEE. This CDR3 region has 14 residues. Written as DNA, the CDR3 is TGTGCCAGCAGTCCCGGGACGACCTACAATGAGCAGTTCTTC. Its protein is CASSPGTTYNEQFF.

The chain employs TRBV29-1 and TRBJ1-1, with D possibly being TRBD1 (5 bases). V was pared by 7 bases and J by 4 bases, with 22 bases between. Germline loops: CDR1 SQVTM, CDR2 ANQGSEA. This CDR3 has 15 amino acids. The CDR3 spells CSGTDSGFRVTEAFF. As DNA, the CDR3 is TGCAGCGGAACCGATTCAGGGTTCCGCGTCACTGAAGCTTTCTTT.

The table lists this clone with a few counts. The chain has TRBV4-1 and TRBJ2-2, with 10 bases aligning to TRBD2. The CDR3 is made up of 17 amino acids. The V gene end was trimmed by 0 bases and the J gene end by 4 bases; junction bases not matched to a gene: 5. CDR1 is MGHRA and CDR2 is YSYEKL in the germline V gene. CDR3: CASSQERAGGLTGELFF. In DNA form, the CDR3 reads TGCGCCAGCAGCCAAGAGAGAGCGGGGGGGCTCACCGGGGAGCTGTTTTTT.

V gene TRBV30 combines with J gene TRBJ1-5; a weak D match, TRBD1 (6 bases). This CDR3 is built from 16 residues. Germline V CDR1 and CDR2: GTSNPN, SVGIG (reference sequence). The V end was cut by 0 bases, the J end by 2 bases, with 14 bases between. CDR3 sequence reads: CAWSVVGARGNQPQHF. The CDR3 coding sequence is TGTGCCTGGAGTGTCGTGGGGGCGAGGGGCAATCAGCCCCAGCATTTT.

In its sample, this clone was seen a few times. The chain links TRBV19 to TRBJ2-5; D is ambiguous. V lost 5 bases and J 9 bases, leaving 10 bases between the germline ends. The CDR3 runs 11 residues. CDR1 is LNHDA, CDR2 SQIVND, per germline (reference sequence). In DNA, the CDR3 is TGTGCCAGTAGTTCCCCCACAGCCCAGTACTTC. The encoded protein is CASSSPTAQYF.

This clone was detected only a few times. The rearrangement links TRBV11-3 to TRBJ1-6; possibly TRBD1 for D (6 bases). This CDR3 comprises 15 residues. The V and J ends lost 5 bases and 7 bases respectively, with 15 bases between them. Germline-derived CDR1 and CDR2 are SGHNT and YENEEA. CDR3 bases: TGTGCCAGCAGCCCAGGAACAGGGTGGAATTCACCCCTCCACTTT. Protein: CASSPGTGWNSPLHF.

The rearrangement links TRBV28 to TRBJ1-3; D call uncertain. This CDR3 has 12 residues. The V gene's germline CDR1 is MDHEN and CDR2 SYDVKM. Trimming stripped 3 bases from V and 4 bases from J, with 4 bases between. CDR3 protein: CASSFRGNTIYF. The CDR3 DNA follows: TGTGCCAGCAGTTTTCGGGGAAACACCATATATTTT.

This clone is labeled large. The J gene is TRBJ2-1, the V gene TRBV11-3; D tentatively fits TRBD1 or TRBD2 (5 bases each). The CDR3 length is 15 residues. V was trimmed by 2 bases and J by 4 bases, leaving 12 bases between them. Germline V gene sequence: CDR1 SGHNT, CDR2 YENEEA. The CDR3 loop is CASSLYGAQYNEQFF. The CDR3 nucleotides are TGTGCCAGCAGCTTATACGGGGCCCAATACAATGAGCAGTTCTTC.

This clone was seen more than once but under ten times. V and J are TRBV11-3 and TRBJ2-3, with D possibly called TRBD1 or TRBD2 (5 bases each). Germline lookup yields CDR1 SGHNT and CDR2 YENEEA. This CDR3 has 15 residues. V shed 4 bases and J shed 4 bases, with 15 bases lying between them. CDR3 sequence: CASSSPWGNADTQYF. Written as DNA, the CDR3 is TGTGCCAGCAGCTCTCCCTGGGGGAACGCAGATACGCAGTATTTT.

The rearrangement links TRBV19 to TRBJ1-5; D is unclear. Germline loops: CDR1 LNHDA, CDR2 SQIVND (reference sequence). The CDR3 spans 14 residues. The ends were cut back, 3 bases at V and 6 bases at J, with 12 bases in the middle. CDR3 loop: CASSILVVGQPQHF. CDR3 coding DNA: TGTGCCAGTAGTATTTTGGTAGTGGGTCAGCCCCAGCATTTT.